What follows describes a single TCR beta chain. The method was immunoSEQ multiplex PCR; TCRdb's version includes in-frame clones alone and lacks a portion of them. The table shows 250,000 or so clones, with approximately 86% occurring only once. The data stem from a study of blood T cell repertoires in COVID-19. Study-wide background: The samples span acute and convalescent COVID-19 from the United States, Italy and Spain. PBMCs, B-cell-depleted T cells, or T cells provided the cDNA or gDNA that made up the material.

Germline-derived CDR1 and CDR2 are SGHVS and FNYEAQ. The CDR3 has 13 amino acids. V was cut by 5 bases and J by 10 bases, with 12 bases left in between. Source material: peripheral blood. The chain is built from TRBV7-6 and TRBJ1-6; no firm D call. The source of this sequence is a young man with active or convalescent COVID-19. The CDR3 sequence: CASSRELGSPLHF. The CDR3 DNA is TGTGCCAGCAGCAGGGAGTTGGGGTCACCCCTCCACTTT.